Here is one T cell receptor (beta chain) with its context. The antigen this receptor binds is unknown. The input lacks base qualities; no much larger clone sits a single base away. Participants in the prospective study were enrolled through a virtual design, were aged about 18 to 89 years, and lived in under 25 United States geographic areas. In the prospective study, cohorts were assigned on the basis of participant-reported clinical history obtained from a screening survey and a study questionnaire. Mobile phlebotomists in the prospective study collected whole blood, serum and a nasopharyngeal or oropharyngeal swab from every participant. Over an approximately 2-month period, participants in the prospective study had the option of providing additional blood draws and questionnaires. Blood samples from the prospective study were shipped frozen or at room temperature prior to DNA extraction. TCRbeta CDR3 regions were amplified from genomic DNA using the immunoSEQ Assay, a bias-controlled multiplex PCR. On the study's bioinformatics: Within the assay, amplification of reference gene primers was used to estimate how many nucleated cells each sample contained. Sequence reads were collapsed and filtered to measure the absolute abundance of every unique TCRbeta CDR3 rearrangement. For each sample, productive Simpson clonality was calculated as the square root of Simpson's diversity index over productive rearrangements. In its TCRdb copy, this immuneACCESS table keeps in-frame sequences only and misses some clones. Where compared with another copy, unresolved V genes explain less than half of these, and the others have no known cause. V and J calls and clone size are copied from that table; D and trimming were computed from the DNA. The sample records a few hundred thousand clones, about 91% of which are singletons. The ten largest make up 1.2% of the sample.

V is pruned by 0 bases and J by 6 bases, leaving 4 bases of the junction without a gene match. CDR1 and CDR2 (LGHDT, YNNKEL) derive from the germline V gene (reference sequence). From cysteine to phenylalanine, the CDR3 is 14 amino acids long. Of the read, only the CDR3 DNA is kept; its 42 bases are in frame from base 1. The data belong to a study of blood T cell repertoires in COVID-19 (dated by TCRdb to the early 2020s). Study-wide context: Samples from collaborators originated in the United States, Italy and Spain and spanned both the acute and convalescent phases of COVID-19. The prospective study material was composed of cDNA or gDNA derived from T cells, B-cell-depleted T cells, or PBMCs. The repertoires were made available in a free public database intended to serve as a resource for research on the immune response to SARS-CoV-2. Deeply sampled blood TCRbeta repertoires from subjects exposed to, actively infected with, or recovered from COVID-19 were included in the dataset. The sample metadata nearly always contained a de-identified subject ID, COVID-19 status, age in years and sex. Where available, HLA class I and class II types were taken from metadata supplied by the sample provider and were not determined by assay-based typing. Samples came from the ongoing ImmuneRACE study (first 160 participants) plus 1,254 subjects from 6 global collaborators.

What the research found in general, with its limitations: The amount of clinical and demographic metadata varied by source and participant and was provided uncurated.

This TCR came from a human donor in a cohort exposed to, infected with or recovered from COVID-19 (not recorded which). The donor label of this sample is uncertain. Sequencing was performed on PBMCs or T cells enriched from blood (not recorded which). This receptor chain uses TRBV3-1 (or the pseudogene TRBV3-2) and TRBJ1-2, and TRBD1 aligns with 7 junction nucleotides. This receptor carries the CDR3 CASSQDHRGHGYTF. The nucleotide sequence is TGTGCCAGCAGCCAAGACCACAGGGGTCATGGCTACACCTTC.